The clone carrying this T cell receptor beta chain has only a few counts. Its ends do not fully match the called genes, so a read error is possible. This entry belongs to a study of molecular identifiers for immune sequencing clone quantification. TCRdb called the PCR reads again in MiXCR, with one record for every CDR3 protein. Of over 600,000 distinct CDR3 sequences in the sample, 15% to 20% were seen once. CD8+CD4-CCR7+CD45RA+ sorting gave the naive CD8 T cells. This sequence was found in a human donor in good health. Some libraries in this study had Jurkat cell RNA spiked in. Sequencing was done on a sample of naive CD8+ T cells from blood, with Jurkat cell RNA spiked in. Stated subset: FACS-sorted CD8+CD4-CCR7+CD45RA+ naive T cells.

CDR3 protein: CASSQDLRGSGSTIYF. In DNA form, the CDR3 reads TGCGCCAGCAGCCAAGATCTAAGAGGGTCTGGAAGCACCATATATTTT. The V and J genes are TRBV4-1 and TRBJ1-3; D is undetermined. This CDR3 is built from 16 residues. Germline CDR1 MGHRA, CDR2 YSYEKL.